This is a list of T cell receptor beta chains from one sample in a study of blood T cells in healthy people across ages. TCRdb analysed the 5' RACE reads with MiXCR anew, one entry per CDR3 protein. The repertoire consists of roughly 800,000 distinct CDR3 sequences, with about 62% occurring once and the leading ten covering about 20%. The source material was blood. These receptors were obtained from a man aged 25-40 years in good health. Both conserved end residues are part of each CDR3. A D gene is named only where the DNA matches it firmly. Not all rows give a size; the values are once, few, many and, for expanded clones, a class.

D gene,J gene,clone size,V gene,CDR3 protein,CDR3 DNA
-,TRBJ2-7,-,TRBV20-1,CSASFPRTPYYEQYF,TGCAGTGCTAGTTTCCCCCGGACTCCTTACTACGAGCAGTACTTC
-,TRBJ2-3,-,TRBV15,CATSRDLGLGTDTQYF,TGTGCCACCAGCAGAGATCTGGGGCTGGGCACAGATACGCAGTATTTT
-,TRBJ1-2,-,TRBV4-2,CASSQEGQDPYGYTF,TGTGCCAGCAGCCAAGAAGGCCAGGACCCCTATGGCTACACCTTC
-,TRBJ2-5,-,TRBV6-5,CASSYQGPLQETQYF,TGTGCCAGCAGTTACCAGGGGCCTCTCCAAGAGACCCAGTACTTC
TRBD2,TRBJ2-5,few,TRBV12-3/TRBV12-4,CASSPPRASGQETQYF,TGTGCCAGCAGTCCCCCCCGGGCTAGCGGGCAAGAGACCCAGTACTTC
TRBD1,TRBJ2-7,-,TRBV7-9,CASSSDKDRSSYEQYF,TGTGCCAGCTCTTCAGATAAGGACAGGTCCTCCTACGAGCAGTACTTC
-,TRBJ2-3,-,TRBV4-3,CASSQQTSPTDTQYF,TGCGCCAGCAGCCAACAAACTAGCCCCACAGATACGCAGTATTTT
-,TRBJ2-5,-,TRBV20-1,CSASLLGSGSVEAQYF,TGCAGTGCTAGTCTCCTCGGGAGTGGTTCTGTAGAGGCCCAGTACTTC
-,TRBJ2-7,-,TRBV18,CASSPDRFSTHYEQYF,TGTGCCAGCTCACCAGACAGGTTTTCTACCCACTACGAGCAGTACTTC
TRBD2,TRBJ2-1,-,TRBV7-2,CASSPQGLASNEQFF,TGTGCCAGCAGCCCCCAGGGACTAGCGTCTAATGAGCAGTTCTTC
-,TRBJ2-3,-,TRBV27,CASGTVPDTQYF,TGTGCCAGCGGGACGGTGCCAGATACGCAGTATTTT
-,TRBJ1-1,-,TRBV4-1,CASSQEAMGLYLIVAFF,TGCGCCAGCAGCCAAGAAGCAATGGGACTTTATCTCATCGTAGCTTTCTTT
-,TRBJ2-1,few,TRBV20-1,CSVTPGFGSYNEQFF,TGCAGTGTCACACCAGGTTTTGGGTCCTACAATGAGCAGTTCTTC
TRBD1,TRBJ1-2,many,TRBV3-1,CASSPGTAYGYTF,TGTGCCAGCAGCCCTGGGACAGCATATGGCTACACCTTC
TRBD2,TRBJ2-5,few,TRBV28,CASSPPTSVETQYF,TGTGCCAGCAGTCCACCGACTAGCGTGGAGACCCAGTACTTC
-,TRBJ2-7,-,TRBV29-1,CSVTLTSSYEQYF,TGCAGCGTAACTCTAACTAGCTCCTACGAGCAGTACTTC
-,TRBJ1-2,once,TRBV28,CASGGEGSLDGYTF,TGTGCCAGTGGGGGGGAGGGTAGCCTAGATGGCTACACCTTC
-,TRBJ1-2,few,TRBV7-6,CASSSGARGYGYTF,TGTGCCAGCAGCTCCGGGGCCAGGGGCTATGGCTACACCTTC
TRBD1,TRBJ2-7,-,TRBV20-1,CSAERQGIGEQYF,TGCAGTGCCGAAAGACAGGGTATTGGCGAGCAGTACTTC
-,TRBJ2-1,once,TRBV20-1,CSARWQQAIPNEQFF,TGCAGTGCTAGGTGGCAACAGGCGATTCCCAATGAGCAGTTCTTC
TRBD1,TRBJ2-5,-,TRBV7-2,CASSTGRTGVGKTQYF,TGTGCCAGCAGCACAGGACGGACAGGGGTTGGTAAGACCCAGTACTTC
TRBD1,TRBJ2-1,-,TRBV12-3/TRBV12-4,CASKGQVWKDEQFF,TGTGCCAGCAAGGGACAGGTCTGGAAGGATGAGCAGTTCTTC
-,TRBJ2-6,few,TRBV4-3,CASSQERTESSGANVLTF,TGCGCCAGCAGCCAAGAGAGGACAGAGAGCTCTGGGGCCAACGTCCTGACTTTC
-,TRBJ2-3,-,TRBV28,CASSSGQTKVTQYF,TGTGCCAGCAGCAGCGGACAGACGAAGGTTACGCAGTATTTT
TRBD1,TRBJ2-7,few,TRBV20-1,CSARRQGTYEQYF,TGCAGTGCTAGACGACAGGGAACCTACGAGCAGTACTTC
-,TRBJ2-6,-,TRBV10-3,CAIYRVANVLTF,TGTGCCATCTACAGGGTCGCCAACGTCCTGACTTTC
TRBD2,TRBJ2-1,-,TRBV20-1,CSAAQIAGMNEQFF,TGCAGTGCTGCCCAGATAGCGGGGATGAATGAGCAGTTCTTC
TRBD1,TRBJ1-2,-,TRBV27,CASSLSGTAYGYTF,TGTGCCAGCAGTTTGTCCGGGACAGCCTATGGCTACACCTTC